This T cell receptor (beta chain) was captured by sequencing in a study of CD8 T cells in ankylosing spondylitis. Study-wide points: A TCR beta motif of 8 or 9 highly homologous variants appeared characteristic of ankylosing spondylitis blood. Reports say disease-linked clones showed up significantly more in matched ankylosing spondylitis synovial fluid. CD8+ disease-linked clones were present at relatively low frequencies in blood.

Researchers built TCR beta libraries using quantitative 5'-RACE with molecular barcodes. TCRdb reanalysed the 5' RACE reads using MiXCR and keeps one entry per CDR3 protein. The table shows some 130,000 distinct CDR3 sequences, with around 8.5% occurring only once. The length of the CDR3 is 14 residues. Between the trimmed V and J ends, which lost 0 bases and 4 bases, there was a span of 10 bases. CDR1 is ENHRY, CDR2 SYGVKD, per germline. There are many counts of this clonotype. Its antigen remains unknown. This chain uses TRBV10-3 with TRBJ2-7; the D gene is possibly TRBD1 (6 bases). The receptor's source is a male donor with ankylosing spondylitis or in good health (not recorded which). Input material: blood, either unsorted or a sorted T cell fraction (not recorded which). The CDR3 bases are TGTGCCATCAGTGAGTCACAGGGTCCATACGAGCAGTACTTC. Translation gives CAISESQGPYEQYF.